Listed below are T cell receptor beta chains from one sample, sequenced in a study of T cell repertoires in cytomegalovirus infection. These receptors have no identified antigens. TCRdb itself ran the reads through MiXCR, one entry per CDR3 protein. This sample has roughly 500,000 distinct CDR3 sequences, with approximately 46% found just once. The starting material was cultured PBMCs, obtained from culture after CMV antigen stimulation. The receptors were sampled from a human donor in good health (CMV status not recorded). Some clones in this sample may be carry-over from other donors' samples. CDR3s include the opening cysteine and the closing phenylalanine or tryptophan.

CDR3	V	J
CASSPSLWSYGYTF	TRBV27	TRBJ1-2
CASSSSRVNIQYF	TRBV11-2	TRBJ2-4
CATSQRRGGTYEQYF	TRBV15	TRBJ2-7
CASSSAPGQGASGNEQFF	TRBV7-2	TRBJ2-1
CASSLAGAGGYTF	TRBV7-6	TRBJ1-2
CASSPPLAKNIQYF	TRBV18	TRBJ2-4
CASTPVVAADTQYF	TRBV19	TRBJ2-3
CASSDPLSDYTF	TRBV2	TRBJ1-2
CASSDELWTVSYEQYF	TRBV6-1	TRBJ2-7
CASSEAPGEETQYF	TRBV25-1	TRBJ2-5
CASSSTRTGMNTEAFF	TRBV27	TRBJ1-1
CAISEGTSGEGHEQFF	TRBV10-3	TRBJ2-1
CASSYSPPRKPNTEAFF	TRBV6-7	TRBJ1-1
CASSFRSAPNTEAFF	TRBV7-9	TRBJ1-1
CASQIRGAYGYTF	TRBV19	TRBJ1-2
CATSDSQGAYEQFF	TRBV24-1	TRBJ2-1
CAGSPGQVPAYNSPLHF	TRBV28	TRBJ1-6
CATSDPTSDEQFF	TRBV24-1	TRBJ2-1
CASSSSGAETQYF	TRBV7-6	TRBJ2-5
CATQIRVATDTQYF	TRBV2	TRBJ2-3
CASSFGVGNTEAFF	TRBV7-2	TRBJ1-1
CASSQDVGPETQYF	TRBV4-1	TRBJ2-5
CASSSPSTYGSYGYTF	TRBV27	TRBJ1-2
CASRSSGANVLTF	TRBV11-2	TRBJ2-6
CASSWAGSKPYEQYF	TRBV6-2/TRBV6-3	TRBJ2-7
CASSSRGTGSTDTQYF	TRBV5-1	TRBJ2-3
CASSRRSSGTGIYEQYF	TRBV6-2/TRBV6-3	TRBJ2-7
CASSLDAGGIYEQYF	TRBV7-6	TRBJ2-7
CASSGSDRQRGEQPQHF	TRBV12-3/TRBV12-4	TRBJ1-5
CASKLGGPAYEQYF	TRBV7-2	TRBJ2-7
CASSVVLSCPAKNIQYF	TRBV9	TRBJ2-4
CASSLGWISYEQYF	TRBV5-1	TRBJ2-7